Listed below are T cell receptor beta chains from one sample, sequenced in a study of PD-1 blockade in classical Hodgkin lymphoma. Only in-frame clones appear in the TCRdb table, and some are missing; sequencing was by immunoSEQ multiplex PCR. Found here are about 64,000 clones, over 85% of them singletons; the top ten hold around 8%. The sequencing here drew on peripheral blood mononuclear cells (PBMCs), taken before the fourth cycle of nivolumab. These receptors all come from a human donor with classical Hodgkin lymphoma. Both conserved end residues are trimmed from each CDR3. Fields, in order: D gene, J gene, V gene, CDR3 protein. D genes are given only for firm matches.

d_gene: .
j_gene: TRBJ1-6
v_gene: TRBV27
CDR3aa: ASSPNRDHYSPLH

d_gene: TRBD1
j_gene: TRBJ2-7
v_gene: TRBV5-5
CDR3aa: ASSAGDSYEQY

d_gene: TRBD2
j_gene: TRBJ2-1
v_gene: TRBV10-1
CDR3aa: ASSEGLALNEQF

d_gene: .
j_gene: TRBJ2-5
v_gene: TRBV9
CDR3aa: ASSVGINDQETQY

d_gene: TRBD1
j_gene: TRBJ1-5
v_gene: TRBV25-1
CDR3aa: ASSGQGSQPQH

d_gene: .
j_gene: TRBJ2-5
v_gene: TRBV28
CDR3aa: ASSLLRDSHPETQY

d_gene: .
j_gene: TRBJ2-3
v_gene: TRBV2
CDR3aa: ASTPLGSTDTQY

d_gene: .
j_gene: TRBJ2-7
v_gene: TRBV7-6
CDR3aa: ASRPTSSNEQY

d_gene: TRBD2
j_gene: TRBJ2-7
v_gene: TRBV4-1
CDR3aa: ASSQVGLSGEPYEQY

d_gene: TRBD1
j_gene: TRBJ2-7
v_gene: TRBV27
CDR3aa: ASRDRVYEQY

d_gene: TRBD2
j_gene: TRBJ2-7
v_gene: TRBV29-1
CDR3aa: SVTSGPSEQY

d_gene: .
j_gene: TRBJ2-7
v_gene: TRBV27
CDR3aa: ASSMDSAYEQY

d_gene: TRBD1
j_gene: TRBJ1-1
v_gene: TRBV19
CDR3aa: ASKRQGKDTEAF

d_gene: .
j_gene: TRBJ2-7
v_gene: TRBV7-5
CDR3aa: VRSPTRTGGIYEQY

d_gene: .
j_gene: TRBJ1-1
v_gene: TRBV19
CDR3aa: ASKPPRSLMNTEAF

d_gene: .
j_gene: TRBJ1-2
v_gene: TRBV6-5
CDR3aa: ASSYSPGNANYGYT

d_gene: TRBD1
j_gene: TRBJ2-1
v_gene: TRBV5-6
CDR3aa: ASSLATGGFPRGF

d_gene: .
j_gene: TRBJ2-3
v_gene: TRBV4-1
CDR3aa: ASSQVPGGTDTQY

d_gene: TRBD1
j_gene: TRBJ2-1
v_gene: TRBV4-2
CDR3aa: ASSQGQGSNNEQF

d_gene: .
j_gene: TRBJ1-3
v_gene: TRBV28
CDR3aa: ASRETWGNGGNTIY

d_gene: .
j_gene: TRBJ2-5
v_gene: TRBV18
CDR3aa: ASSQVEETQY

d_gene: .
j_gene: TRBJ1-2
v_gene: TRBV7-9
CDR3aa: ASSLGVDRYGYT

d_gene: .
j_gene: TRBJ2-3
v_gene: TRBV7-8
CDR3aa: ASSSAPWGTDTQY

d_gene: .
j_gene: TRBJ2-1
v_gene: TRBV25-1
CDR3aa: ASSVFDEQF

d_gene: .
j_gene: TRBJ2-3
v_gene: TRBV14
CDR3aa: ASSHTDTQY

d_gene: TRBD1
j_gene: TRBJ1-2
v_gene: TRBV25-1
CDR3aa: ASSGQESSYGYT

d_gene: .
j_gene: TRBJ2-3
v_gene: TRBV9
CDR3aa: ASSRLVGTDTQY

d_gene: .
j_gene: TRBJ2-7
v_gene: TRBV5-6
CDR3aa: ASSFGQSDQY

d_gene: .
j_gene: TRBJ2-5
v_gene: TRBV5-4
CDR3aa: ASSLGTEQETQY

d_gene: .
j_gene: TRBJ1-2
v_gene: TRBV11-2
CDR3aa: ASSLDGGRSFYGYT

d_gene: .
j_gene: TRBJ2-1
v_gene: TRBV27
CDR3aa: ASSTGGWNEQF

d_gene: .
j_gene: TRBJ2-3
v_gene: TRBV4-2
CDR3aa: ASSQDGEVTDTQY

d_gene: .
j_gene: TRBJ1-5
v_gene: TRBV28
CDR3aa: ASSPDRFNSNQPQH

d_gene: TRBD1
j_gene: TRBJ1-2
v_gene: TRBV11-2
CDR3aa: ASSLEGTVGYT

d_gene: TRBD1
j_gene: TRBJ2-1
v_gene: TRBV18
CDR3aa: ASSPRDRDNEQF

d_gene: TRBD1
j_gene: TRBJ2-7
v_gene: TRBV5-1
CDR3aa: ASSLGTGKYPEQY

d_gene: .
j_gene: TRBJ2-7
v_gene: TRBV7-8
CDR3aa: ASSLATGWEQY

d_gene: .
j_gene: TRBJ2-7
v_gene: TRBV28
CDR3aa: ASSLSGDLDAEQY

d_gene: .
j_gene: TRBJ1-1
v_gene: TRBV29-1
CDR3aa: SVARGAYNTEAF

d_gene: TRBD1
j_gene: TRBJ2-3
v_gene: TRBV25-1
CDR3aa: ASSESGTGVGLTDTQY

d_gene: .
j_gene: TRBJ1-5
v_gene: TRBV18
CDR3aa: ASSEGLNQPQH

d_gene: .
j_gene: TRBJ2-1
v_gene: TRBV9
CDR3aa: ASSVGSDEQF

d_gene: TRBD1
j_gene: TRBJ2-3
v_gene: TRBV19
CDR3aa: ASRRQGTGTDTQY

d_gene: .
j_gene: TRBJ2-1
v_gene: TRBV20-1
CDR3aa: SARRGPGQF

d_gene: .
j_gene: TRBJ2-7
v_gene: TRBV28
CDR3aa: ASSTLTLYEQY

d_gene: TRBD1
j_gene: TRBJ2-3
v_gene: TRBV4-1
CDR3aa: ASSHGRDRNFAGDTQY

d_gene: TRBD1
j_gene: TRBJ1-3
v_gene: TRBV9
CDR3aa: ASSALDREITIY

d_gene: .
j_gene: TRBJ1-2
v_gene: TRBV7-8
CDR3aa: ASSLESFTGTPSYYGYT